Below are 30 T cell receptor beta chains sequenced from a single sample in a study of blood T cell repertoires in COVID-19. The assay was immunoSEQ multiplex PCR, and TCRdb's table has in-frame clones only and misses some. Of roughly 570,000 clones in the sample, 70% to 90% were seen once. What was sequenced was peripheral blood. All receptors derive from a woman in her forties or fifties with COVID-19, enrolled during active disease.

The chain recombines TRBV30 with TRBJ1-2, with 9 bases lining up with TRBD1. Germline V lookup: CDR1 GTSNPN, CDR2 SVGIG (reference sequence). This CDR3 comprises 13 residues. With V trimmed by 2 bases and J by 13 bases, 11 bases remained unmatched. CDR3 region: CAWSRPGTGKGTF. The DNA for the CDR3 is TGTGCCTGGAGTCGTCCCGGGACAGGGAAAGGCACCTTC.

The V call is TRBV28, the J call TRBJ2-2; 8 bases match TRBD1. This CDR3 is 15 amino acids long. Trimming at V came to 7 bases and at J to 0 bases, leaving 4 bases not matched to a gene. CDR1 MDHEN and CDR2 SYDVKM come from the germline V gene. The CDR3: CASTEQGANTGELFF. The CDR3 DNA reads as TGTGCCAGCACAGAACAGGGGGCGAACACCGGGGAGCTGTTTTTT. Full variable domain (outside the CDR3, taken from reference TRBV28 and TRBJ2-2): DVKVTQSSRYLVKRTGEKVFLECVQDMDHENMFWYRQDPGLGLRLIYFSYDVKMKEKGDIPEGYSVSREKKERFSLILESASTNQTSMYLCASTEQGANTGELFFGEGSRLTVL.

This sequence joins TRBV24-1 and TRBJ1-5; 10 bases match TRBD1. The CDR3 is made up of 14 amino acids. Germline V gene data show CDR1 as KGHDR and CDR2 as SFDVKD. The trim removed 11 bases at V and 3 bases at J, leaving 6 bases unmatched. The CDR3 DNA reads as TGTGCCAGTAGACAGGGGGCGTCCAATCAGCCCCAGCATTTT. Translated, it gives CASRQGASNQPQHF.

A note on this clone: Other DNA sequences in the same sample also yield this CDR3. The chain employs TRBV12-3 or TRBV12-4 and TRBJ2-7, with D maybe TRBD2 (5 bases). The CDR3 spans 12 residues. The germline V and J ends were trimmed by 1 base and 4 bases, with 5 bases remaining between them. The CDR3 region has the DNA TGTGCCAGCAGTTTAGGACTATACGAGCAGTACTTC. Its protein is CASSLGLYEQYF.

V and J are TRBV7-2 and TRBJ1-1; weak D call: TRBD1 (5 bases). Germline values: CDR1 SGHTA, CDR2 FQGNSA. The CDR3 extends over 13 amino acids. The ends were cut back, 5 bases at V and 8 bases at J, with 15 bases in the middle. CDR3 coding DNA: TGTGCCAGCAGCCCTTATTTGACAGACGAAGCTTTCTTT. Translation gives CASSPYLTDEAFF.

The chain couples TRBV30 to TRBJ2-7, with D possibly matching TRBD2 (6 bases). V was pared by 8 bases and J by 2 bases, with 13 bases between. Germline values: CDR1 GTSNPN, CDR2 SVGIG (reference sequence). CDR3 length: 12 amino acids. The CDR3 DNA follows: TGTGCCGCGGGGACGGGAACCTACGAGCAGTACTTC. Protein product: CAAGTGTYEQYF.

The chain links TRBV28 to TRBJ1-5; D is uncertain. Germline CDR1 and CDR2: MDHEN and SYDVKM. The V gene lost 3 bases and the J gene lost 5 bases, with 11 bases spanning the gap. CDR3 length: 14 amino acids. The CDR3 sequence is CASSLWGVDQPQHF. The CDR3 region has the DNA TGTGCCAGCAGTTTGTGGGGAGTCGATCAGCCCCAGCATTTT.

This sequence joins TRBV5-4 and TRBJ2-2; perhaps TRBD1 as D (6 bases). Germline values: CDR1 SGHNT, CDR2 YYREEE (reference sequence). The CDR3 extends over 17 amino acids. V lost 3 bases, J lost 3 bases, and 18 bases lay in between. DNA for the CDR3: TGTGCCAGCAGCTCTTTACCGTTGACAGGATACACCGGGGAGCTGTTTTTT. It translates to CASSSLPLTGYTGELFF.

This rearrangement joins TRBV11-3 to TRBJ1-1; perhaps TRBD1 as D (6 bases). The length of the CDR3 is 13 residues. V was trimmed by 5 bases and J by 10 bases, leaving 17 bases between them. Germline assignment: CDR1 SGHNT and CDR2 YENEEA. Written as DNA, the CDR3 is TGTGCCAGCAGCCCCACGACAGGCCCCCCAGCTTTCTTT. As protein: CASSPTTGPPAFF.

This clone was recorded a few times. The chain has TRBV7-3 and TRBJ1-1; 9 bases map to TRBD1. This CDR3 spans 15 amino acids. From germline, CDR1 is SGHTA and CDR2 FQGTGA. The ends lost 3 bases at V and 5 bases at J; junction bases unmatched: 7. The CDR3 nucleotides read TGTGCCAGCAGCTTTACAGGGGGCGGTCGGACTGAAGCTTTCTTT. Encoded protein: CASSFTGGGRTEAFF.

The chain is built from TRBV18 and TRBJ1-4, with 7 bases fitting TRBD1. The V segment lost 5 bases and the J segment 2 bases; nucleotides outside the gene matches: 8. Per germline, CDR1 KGHSH and CDR2 LQKENI. The CDR3 runs 16 residues. The CDR3 sequence: CASSSFSTGTNEKLFF. CDR3 coding DNA: TGTGCCAGCTCATCGTTCTCGACAGGGACTAATGAAAAACTGTTTTTT.

The chain combines TRBV27 with TRBJ1-1; TRBD1 matches 9 bases. CDR1 MNHEY and CDR2 SMNVEV come from the germline V gene (reference sequence). Trimming cost V 9 bases and J 4 bases; bases outside gene matches: 9. The CDR3 extends over 14 amino acids. The CDR3 reads CASWTGDWGTEAFF. Here the CDR3 DNA reads TGTGCCAGTTGGACAGGGGATTGGGGCACTGAAGCTTTCTTT.

V is TRBV2 and J is TRBJ2-2, with 8 nucleotides matching TRBD1. Trimming at V came to 6 bases and at J to 2 bases, leaving 8 bases not matched to a gene. This CDR3 has 16 amino acids. CDR1 is SNHLY and CDR2 is FYNNEI in the germline V gene. CDR3 sequence: CASSSDRVVNTGELFF. CDR3 sequence (DNA): TGTGCCAGCAGCTCGGACAGGGTAGTCAACACCGGGGAGCTGTTTTTT.

The J gene is TRBJ1-1, the V gene TRBV19, with D hard to call. This CDR3 region has 14 residues. CDR1 LNHDA and CDR2 SQIVND come from the germline V gene (reference sequence). The V end lost 7 bases, the J end lost 1 base, and 13 bases lay between the germline ends. The CDR3 spells CASMHTPGNTEAFF. The CDR3 nucleotides read TGTGCCAGTATGCATACCCCGGGGAACACTGAAGCTTTCTTT.

Only one count was recorded for this clone. The V gene is TRBV15, the J gene TRBJ2-7; perhaps TRBD1 as D (6 bases). Trimming left V 0 bases short and J 5 bases short, with 14 bases between. The CDR3 has 15 residues. Germline V gene data show CDR1 as LNHNV and CDR2 as YYDKDF (reference sequence). In nucleotides, the CDR3 is TGTGCCACCAGCAGAGATCCCCGTCGGGACAACGAGCAGTACTTC. This sequence encodes CATSRDPRRDNEQYF.

The chain employs TRBV5-1 and TRBJ2-3; no clear D gene. V dropped 5 bases and J dropped 1 base, with 5 bases sitting between them. Looked up from germline, CDR1 is SGHRS and CDR2 is YFSETQ. CDR3 size: 12 residues. The CDR3 DNA follows: TGCGCCAGCAGAACGGGCACAGATACGCAGTATTTT. It encodes CASRTGTDTQYF.

The chain is built from TRBV29-1 and TRBJ1-1, with TRBD1 identical over 10 bases. Germline loops: CDR1 SQVTM, CDR2 ANQGSEA. The ends lost 1 base at V and 6 bases at J; junction bases unmatched: 5. CDR3 size: 14 residues. In nucleotides, the CDR3 is TGCAGCGTTGAAGCCCTCGGACAGGGGGCTGAAGCTTTCTTT. It is translated as CSVEALGQGAEAFF.

The gene calls are TRBV28 and TRBJ1-5, with 12 bases fitting TRBD1. V dropped 2 bases and J dropped 8; count of bases not matched to a gene: 7. Germline CDR1 and CDR2: MDHEN and SYDVKM. The CDR3 has 16 residues. CDR3 amino acids: CASSLGGQGAVKPQHF. CDR3 bases: TGTGCCAGCAGTTTAGGGGGACAGGGGGCGGTTAAGCCCCAGCATTTT.

This clone was seen once. This chain connects TRBV11-3 to TRBJ2-5, with D perhaps matching TRBD2 (6 bases). CDR3 length: 17 residues. The V gene's germline CDR1 is SGHNT and CDR2 YENEEA. The V end was cut by 1 base, the J end by 4 bases, with 19 bases between. The CDR3 is CASSLGGPAGTSETQYF. CDR3 bases: TGTGCCAGCAGCTTAGGAGGGCCAGCGGGTACCTCAGAGACCCAGTACTTC.

This clone occurred once. The chain links TRBV5-4 to TRBJ1-6; perhaps TRBD1 as D (6 bases). The CDR3 runs 14 residues. V lost 4 bases and J lost 11, with 16 bases in between. Germline CDR1 is SGHNT and CDR2 is YYREEE (reference sequence). The DNA of the CDR3 is TGTGCCAGCAGCCTACTACAGGGAGAGGCACCCCTCCACTTT. This codes for CASSLLQGEAPLHF.

The rearrangement uses TRBV28 and TRBJ2-1, with 7 bases identical to TRBD2. Germline V gene lookup returns CDR1 MDHEN and CDR2 SYDVKM. CDR3 length: 11 residues. V shed 11 bases and J 10 bases; nucleotides not matched to a gene: 8. In nucleotides, the CDR3 is TGTGCCGGGGCAAAGGGACTAGAGCAGTTCTTC. Protein product: CAGAKGLEQFF. The full variable domain, completed using reference TRBV28 and TRBJ2-1, is DVKVTQSSRYLVKRTGEKVFLECVQDMDHENMFWYRQDPGLGLRLIYFSYDVKMKEKGDIPEGYSVSREKKERFSLILESASTNQTSMYLCAGAKGLEQFFGPGTRLTVL.

A few counts support this clone. The gene calls are TRBV27 and TRBJ1-5; D might be TRBD1 (5 bases). Germline V gene data show CDR1 as MNHEY and CDR2 as SMNVEV (reference sequence). There are 12 residues in the CDR3. The V end was cut by 8 bases, the J end by 9 bases, with 14 bases between. DNA of the CDR3: TGTGCCAGCCATCAAGGGGCAGGGCCCCAGCATTTT. Its translation is CASHQGAGPQHF.

The V gene is TRBV27, the J gene TRBJ2-5; TRBD1 might be the D (5 bases). This CDR3 region has 13 residues. Germline values: CDR1 MNHEY, CDR2 SMNVEV (reference sequence). Deletions cut 6 bases from V and 5 bases from J, with 13 bases between. The CDR3 sequence is CASRRQTEETQYF. In nucleotides, the CDR3 is TGTGCCAGCAGGCGACAGACCGAGGAGACCCAGTACTTC.

The chain carries TRBV5-1 and TRBJ2-2; a weak D match, TRBD2 (6 bases). Germline V gene lookup returns CDR1 SGHRS and CDR2 YFSETQ. There are 16 residues in the CDR3. Trimming took 4 bases from V and 0 from J, leaving 13 bases between them. CDR3 protein: CASSPTSLANTGELFF. Here the CDR3 DNA reads TGCGCCAGCAGCCCAACTAGCTTAGCGAACACCGGGGAGCTGTTTTTT.

The CDR3 region has the DNA TGTGCCAGCAGCTCTCCCGGGACAGGGGTCCACGAGCAGTACTTC. Residues: CASSSPGTGVHEQYF. V usage is TRBV5-6 and J usage is TRBJ2-7; 10 bases line up with TRBD1. J was trimmed by 5 bases and V by 3 bases; bases with no gene match: 8. The germline CDR1 and CDR2 sequences are SGHDT and YYEEEE. CDR3 length: 15 amino acids.

This clone came up once. The chain employs TRBV3-1 (or the pseudogene TRBV3-2) and TRBJ2-1; TRBD1 agrees at 10 bases. The length of the CDR3 is 16 residues. The germline CDR1 and CDR2 sequences are LGHDT and YNNKEL (reference sequence). The ends lost 5 bases at V and 9 bases at J; junction bases unmatched: 13. The CDR3 DNA follows: TGTGCCAGCAGCGGGACAGGGGACCCCTGGGGTAGTGAGCAGTTCTTC. Translated: CASSGTGDPWGSEQFF.

The chain employs TRBV19 and TRBJ2-1; 11 nucleotides match TRBD2. In germline, CDR1 is LNHDA, CDR2 SQIVND (reference sequence). V was pared by 6 bases and J by 8 bases, with 6 bases of the junction left unmatched. This CDR3 has 14 residues. The CDR3 DNA reads as TGTGCCAGTAGCGGGACTAGCGGATGGGATGAGCAGTTCTTC. Translating it yields CASSGTSGWDEQFF.

The rearrangement links TRBV27 to TRBJ1-2, with 8 bases that match TRBD1. V dropped 0 bases and J dropped 10; count of bases not matched to a gene: 10. The CDR3 sequence is 15 residues long. CDR1 is MNHEY and CDR2 is SMNVEV in the germline V gene (reference sequence). The CDR3 nucleotides read TGTGCCAGCAGTTTATCGTGGCGGGACAGGACCCACTACACCTTC. This gives the protein CASSLSWRDRTHYTF.

The chain joins TRBV19 to TRBJ1-4, with D perhaps TRBD1 (6 bases). The CDR3 totals 13 residues. V was cut by 0 bases and J by 11 bases, with 10 bases left in between. Germline assignment: CDR1 LNHDA and CDR2 SQIVND (reference sequence). CDR3 nucleotide sequence: TGTGCCAGTAGTATAGACCGGACAGCGAAACTGTTTTTT. It encodes CASSIDRTAKLFF.

The chain has TRBV28 and TRBJ1-4; no clear D. CDR3 length equals 15 residues. Per germline, CDR1 MDHEN and CDR2 SYDVKM. Trimming shortened V by 2 bases and J by 4 bases, and 11 bases separated the two germline ends. CDR3 DNA sequence: TGTGCCAGCAGTTTAAGTGGCAACCTTAATGAAAAACTGTTTTTT. This codes for CASSLSGNLNEKLFF. The variable domain in full, completed from reference TRBV28 and TRBJ1-4, reads DVKVTQSSRYLVKRTGEKVFLECVQDMDHENMFWYRQDPGLGLRLIYFSYDVKMKEKGDIPEGYSVSREKKERFSLILESASTNQTSMYLCASSLSGNLNEKLFFGSGTQLSVL.